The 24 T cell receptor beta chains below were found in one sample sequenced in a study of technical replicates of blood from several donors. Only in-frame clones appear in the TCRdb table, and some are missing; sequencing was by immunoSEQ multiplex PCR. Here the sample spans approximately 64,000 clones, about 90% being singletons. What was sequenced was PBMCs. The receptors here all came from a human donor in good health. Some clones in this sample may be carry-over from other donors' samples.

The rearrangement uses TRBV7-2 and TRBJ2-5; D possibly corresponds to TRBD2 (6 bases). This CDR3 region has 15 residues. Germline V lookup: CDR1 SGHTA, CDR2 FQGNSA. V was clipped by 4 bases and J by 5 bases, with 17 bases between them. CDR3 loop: CASSSGVGSVETQYF. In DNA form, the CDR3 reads TGTGCCAGCAGCTCGGGGGTCGGCAGCGTGGAGACCCAGTACTTC.

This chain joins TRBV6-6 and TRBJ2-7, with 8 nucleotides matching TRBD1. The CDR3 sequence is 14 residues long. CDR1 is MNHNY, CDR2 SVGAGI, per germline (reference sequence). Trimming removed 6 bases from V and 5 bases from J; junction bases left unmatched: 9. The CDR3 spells CASSTGQGGHEQYF. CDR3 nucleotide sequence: TGTGCCAGCAGCACCGGACAGGGTGGGCACGAGCAGTACTTC.

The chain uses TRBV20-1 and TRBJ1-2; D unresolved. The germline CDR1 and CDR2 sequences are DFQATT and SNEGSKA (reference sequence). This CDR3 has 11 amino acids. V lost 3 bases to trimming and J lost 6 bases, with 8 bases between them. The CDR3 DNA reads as TGCAGTGCTAGGACTTTGGATGGCTACACCTTC. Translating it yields CSARTLDGYTF.

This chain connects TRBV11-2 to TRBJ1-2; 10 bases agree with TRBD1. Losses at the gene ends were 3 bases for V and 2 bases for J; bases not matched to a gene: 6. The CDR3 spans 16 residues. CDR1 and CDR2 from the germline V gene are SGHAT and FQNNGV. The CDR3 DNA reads TGTGCCAGCAGCTTCTCCGGGACAGGGGCCAACTATGGCTACACCTTC. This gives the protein CASSFSGTGANYGYTF. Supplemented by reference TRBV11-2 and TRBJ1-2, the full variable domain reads EAGVAQSPRYKIIEKRQSVAFWCNPISGHATLYWYQQILGQGPKLLIQFQNNGVVDDSQLPKDRFSAERLKGVDSTLKIQPAKLEDSAVYLCASSFSGTGANYGYTFGSGTRLTVV.

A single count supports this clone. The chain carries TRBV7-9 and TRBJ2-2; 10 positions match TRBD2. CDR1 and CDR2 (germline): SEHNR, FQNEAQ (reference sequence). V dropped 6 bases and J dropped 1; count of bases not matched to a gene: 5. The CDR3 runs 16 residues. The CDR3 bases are TGTGCCAGCAGTTTACGGACTAGCGGGAACACCGGGGAGCTGTTTTTT. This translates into CASSLRTSGNTGELFF.

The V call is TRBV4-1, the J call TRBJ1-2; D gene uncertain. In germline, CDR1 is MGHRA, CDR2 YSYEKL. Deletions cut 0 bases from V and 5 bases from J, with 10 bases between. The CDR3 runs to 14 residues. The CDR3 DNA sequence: TGCGCCAGCAGCCAAGATCCGGCAGGATATGGCTACACCTTC. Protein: CASSQDPAGYGYTF.

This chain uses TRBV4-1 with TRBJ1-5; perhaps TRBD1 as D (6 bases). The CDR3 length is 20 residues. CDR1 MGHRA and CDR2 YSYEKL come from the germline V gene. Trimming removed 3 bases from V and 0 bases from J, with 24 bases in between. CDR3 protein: CASSHPLIAGVLNSNQPQHF. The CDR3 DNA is TGCGCCAGCAGCCATCCCCTGATAGCAGGGGTCCTGAATAGCAATCAGCCCCAGCATTTT.

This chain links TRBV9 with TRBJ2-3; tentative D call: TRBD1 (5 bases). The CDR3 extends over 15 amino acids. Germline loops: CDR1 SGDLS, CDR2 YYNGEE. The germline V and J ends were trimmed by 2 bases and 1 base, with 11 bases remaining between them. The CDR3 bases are TGTGCCAGCAGCGTTGCGTGGGGCGGCACAGATACGCAGTATTTT. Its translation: CASSVAWGGTDTQYF.

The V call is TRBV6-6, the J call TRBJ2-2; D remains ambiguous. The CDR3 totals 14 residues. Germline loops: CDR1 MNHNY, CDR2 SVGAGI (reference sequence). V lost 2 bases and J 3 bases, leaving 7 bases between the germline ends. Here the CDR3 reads CASSYTRDTGELFF. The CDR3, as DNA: TGTGCCAGCAGTTACACCCGGGACACCGGGGAGCTGTTTTTT.

CDR3 sequence reads: CASSQDGRGVYEQYF. DNA for the CDR3: TGCGCCAGCAGCCAAGATGGCAGGGGGGTCTACGAGCAGTACTTC. The genes are TRBV4-1 and TRBJ2-7; a weak D match, TRBD1 (7 bases). The CDR3 has 15 amino acids. Per germline, CDR1 MGHRA and CDR2 YSYEKL. Trimming pared 0 bases from V and 3 bases from J, leaving 12 bases between.

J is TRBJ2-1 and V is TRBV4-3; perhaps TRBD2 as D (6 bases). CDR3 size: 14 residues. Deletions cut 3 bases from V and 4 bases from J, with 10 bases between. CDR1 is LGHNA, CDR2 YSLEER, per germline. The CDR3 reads CASSQEGPYNEQFF. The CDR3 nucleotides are TGCGCCAGCAGCCAGGAGGGACCATACAATGAGCAGTTCTTC.

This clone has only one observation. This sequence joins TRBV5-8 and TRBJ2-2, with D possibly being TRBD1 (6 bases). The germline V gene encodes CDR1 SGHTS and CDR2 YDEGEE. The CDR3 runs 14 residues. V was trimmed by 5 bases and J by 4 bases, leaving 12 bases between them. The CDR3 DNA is TGTGCCAGCAGATCCGGGACACGCACCGGGGAGCTGTTTTTT. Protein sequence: CASRSGTRTGELFF.

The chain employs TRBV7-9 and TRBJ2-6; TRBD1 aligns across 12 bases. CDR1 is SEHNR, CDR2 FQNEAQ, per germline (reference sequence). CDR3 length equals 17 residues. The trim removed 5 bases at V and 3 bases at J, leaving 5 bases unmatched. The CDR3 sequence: CASSLRDRGLGANVLTF. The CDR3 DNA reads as TGTGCCAGCAGCCTCCGGGACAGGGGGCTTGGGGCCAACGTCCTGACTTTC.

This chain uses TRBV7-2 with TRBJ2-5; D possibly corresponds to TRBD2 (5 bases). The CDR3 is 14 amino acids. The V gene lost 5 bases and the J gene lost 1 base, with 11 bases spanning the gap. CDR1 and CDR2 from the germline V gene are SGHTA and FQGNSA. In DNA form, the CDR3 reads TGTGCCAGCAGCCGAGGGCCGAGCCAAGAGACCCAGTACTTC. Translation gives CASSRGPSQETQYF.

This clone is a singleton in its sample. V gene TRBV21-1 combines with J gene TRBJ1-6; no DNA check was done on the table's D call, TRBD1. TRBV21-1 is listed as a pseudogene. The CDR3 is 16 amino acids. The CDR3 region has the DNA TGTGCCAGCAGCGGAGACAGGCATGACTATAATTCACCCCTCCACTTT. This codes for CASSGDRHDYNSPLHF.

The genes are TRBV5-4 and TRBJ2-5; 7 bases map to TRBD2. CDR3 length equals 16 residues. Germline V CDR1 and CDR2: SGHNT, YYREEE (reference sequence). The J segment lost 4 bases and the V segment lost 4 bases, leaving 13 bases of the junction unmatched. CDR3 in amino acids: CASSPRVAGAGETQYF. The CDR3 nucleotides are TGTGCCAGCAGCCCCCGGGTAGCGGGCGCGGGAGAGACCCAGTACTTC. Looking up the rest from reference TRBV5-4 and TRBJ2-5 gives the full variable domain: ETGVTQSPTHLIKTRGQQVTLRCSSQSGHNTVSWYQQALGQGPQFIFQYYREEENGRGNFPPRFSGLQFPNYSSELNVNALELDDSALYLCASSPRVAGAGETQYFGPGTRLLVL.

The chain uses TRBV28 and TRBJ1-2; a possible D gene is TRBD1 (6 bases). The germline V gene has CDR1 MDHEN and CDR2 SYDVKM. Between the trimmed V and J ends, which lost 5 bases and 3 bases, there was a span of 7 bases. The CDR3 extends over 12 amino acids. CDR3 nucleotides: TGTGCCAGCAGTGGGACATACTATGGCTACACCTTC. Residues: CASSGTYYGYTF.

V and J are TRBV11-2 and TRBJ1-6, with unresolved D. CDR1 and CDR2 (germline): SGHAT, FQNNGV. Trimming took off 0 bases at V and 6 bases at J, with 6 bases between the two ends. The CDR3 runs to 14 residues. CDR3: CASSLDLANSPLHF. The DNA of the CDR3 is TGTGCCAGCAGCTTAGATCTGGCTAATTCACCCCTCCACTTT.

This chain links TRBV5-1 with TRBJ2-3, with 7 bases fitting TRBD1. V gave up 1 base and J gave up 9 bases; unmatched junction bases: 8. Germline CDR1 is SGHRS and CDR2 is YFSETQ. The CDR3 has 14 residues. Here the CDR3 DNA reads TGCGCCAGCAGCTTGCCTGCCGTGACAGGGACGCAGTATTTT. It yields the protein CASSLPAVTGTQYF.

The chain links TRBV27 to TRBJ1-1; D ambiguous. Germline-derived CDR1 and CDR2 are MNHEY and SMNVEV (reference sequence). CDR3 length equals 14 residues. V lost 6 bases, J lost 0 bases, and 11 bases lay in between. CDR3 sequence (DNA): TGTGCCAGCAGGAGGCTCTCCGTGAACACTGAAGCTTTCTTT. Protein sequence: CASRRLSVNTEAFF.

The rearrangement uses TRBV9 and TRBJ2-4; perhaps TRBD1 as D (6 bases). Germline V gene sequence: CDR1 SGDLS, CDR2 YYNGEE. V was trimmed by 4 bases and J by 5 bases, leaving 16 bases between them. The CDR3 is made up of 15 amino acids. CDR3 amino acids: CASSTTGREENIQYF. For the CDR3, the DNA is TGTGCCAGCAGCACCACAGGGAGAGAGGAAAACATTCAGTACTTC. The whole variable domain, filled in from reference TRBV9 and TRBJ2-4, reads DSGVTQTPKHLITATGQRVTLRCSPRSGDLSVYWYQQSLDQGLQFLIQYYNGEERAKGNILERFSAQQFPDLHSELNLSSLELGDSALYFCASSTTGREENIQYFGAGTRLSVL.

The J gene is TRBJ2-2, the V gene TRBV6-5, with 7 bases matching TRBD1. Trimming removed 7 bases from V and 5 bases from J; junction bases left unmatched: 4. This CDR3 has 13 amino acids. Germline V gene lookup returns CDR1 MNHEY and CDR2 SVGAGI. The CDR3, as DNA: TGTGCCAGCACCCCAGGGGGAACCGGGGAGCTGTTTTTT. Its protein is CASTPGGTGELFF.

CDR3 nucleotides: TGTGCCAGCAGTTTAGAACAGGGGGCGTGGGATGAGCAGTTCTTC. Protein product: CASSLEQGAWDEQFF. The chain is built from TRBV27 and TRBJ2-1, with 9 positions matching TRBD1. Losses at the gene ends were 2 bases for V and 8 bases for J; bases not matched to a gene: 7. This CDR3 has 15 residues. Germline assignment: CDR1 MNHEY and CDR2 SMNVEV (reference sequence).

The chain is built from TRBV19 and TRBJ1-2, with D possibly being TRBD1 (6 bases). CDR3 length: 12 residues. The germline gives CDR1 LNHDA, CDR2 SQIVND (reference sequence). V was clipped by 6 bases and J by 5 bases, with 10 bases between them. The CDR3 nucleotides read TGTGCCAGTAGAACCCAGGGGTATGGCTACACCTTC. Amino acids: CASRTQGYGYTF.